This T cell receptor (beta chain) is from a study of CD8 T cells in ankylosing spondylitis. TCRdb itself ran the 5' RACE reads through MiXCR, one entry per CDR3 protein. The data show 100,000 to 150,000 distinct CDR3 sequences, roughly a sixth seen once. Study-wide findings and caveats: There was a TCR beta motif, made of eight highly homologous variants, that appeared characteristic of ankylosing spondylitis blood.

The germline gives CDR1 DFQATT, CDR2 SNEGSKA (reference sequence). V lost 0 bases, J lost 3 bases, and 7 bases stayed unmatched. The CDR3 is 15 amino acids. This clonotype was picked up many times. The antigen remains undetermined. Sequences were obtained from blood, either unsorted or a sorted T cell fraction (not recorded which). The sequence was obtained from a male donor with ankylosing spondylitis. This chain links TRBV20-1 with TRBJ2-7, with 8 bases identical to TRBD2. The CDR3, as DNA: TGCAGTGCTAGAGAAGGTCTAGCGGGTTTCTACGAGCAGTACTTC. Residues: CSAREGLAGFYEQYF.